The 8 T cell receptor beta chains reported below all come from one sample, sequenced in a study of T cells in localized non-small cell lung cancer. Profiling relied on immunoSEQ multiplex PCR, and the TCRdb table lists in-frame clones only, not all of them. In the table there are about 78,000 clones, 84% of which are singletons. The sample here was peripheral blood, taken before any cancer treatment. These receptors originate from a man between 35 and 75 years old with stage I lung adenocarcinoma.

This chain uses TRBV14 with TRBJ1-2; 8 nucleotides agree with TRBD1. There are 14 residues in the CDR3. V was pared by 2 bases and J by 3 bases, with 2 bases of the junction left unmatched. Germline V gene data show CDR1 as SGHDN and CDR2 as FVKESK. The CDR3 DNA follows: TGTGCCAGCAGCCAATTGACAGGGGACTATGGCTACACCTTC. This sequence encodes CASSQLTGDYGYTF. Full variable domain (outside the CDR3, taken from reference TRBV14 and TRBJ1-2): EAGVTQFPSHSVIEKGQTVTLRCDPISGHDNLYWYRRVMGKEIKFLLHFVKESKQDESGMPNNRFLAERTGGTYSTLKVQPAELEDSGVYFCASSQLTGDYGYTFGSGTRLTVV.

A few counts support this clone. V and J are TRBV18 and TRBJ1-1, with 8 bases fitting TRBD1. CDR1 is KGHSH and CDR2 is LQKENI in the germline V gene. The CDR3 consists of 14 residues. The J segment lost 2 bases and the V segment lost 3 bases, leaving 2 bases of the junction unmatched. The CDR3: CASSPTGDNTEAFF. The CDR3 DNA is TGTGCCAGCTCACCGACAGGGGACAACACTGAAGCTTTCTTT.

The table lists this clone with a few counts. The chain employs TRBV19 and TRBJ2-4; 9 bases are shared with TRBD1. The J segment lost 2 bases and the V segment lost 6 bases, leaving 11 bases of the junction unmatched. The CDR3 consists of 17 residues. Germline V gene sequence: CDR1 LNHDA, CDR2 SQIVND (reference sequence). CDR3 sequence reads: CASSRRPGQGSKNIQYF. CDR3 coding DNA: TGTGCCAGTAGCCGGCGACCGGGACAGGGATCCAAAAACATTCAGTACTTC.

This clone appeared once. V is TRBV7-2 and J is TRBJ1-2; maybe TRBD1 (5 bases). The CDR3 is 13 residues long. V lost 5 bases and J lost 2, with 9 bases in between. Germline V gene lookup returns CDR1 SGHTA and CDR2 FQGNSA. The CDR3 loop reads CASSRDRNYGYTF. CDR3 DNA: TGTGCCAGCAGCCGCGACAGAAACTATGGCTACACCTTC. Filled out from reference TRBV7-2 and TRBJ1-2, the complete variable domain reads GAGVSQSPSNKVTEKGKDVELRCDPISGHTALYWYRQSLGQGLEFLIYFQGNSAPDKSGLPSDRFSAERTGGSVSTLTIQRTQQEDSAVYLCASSRDRNYGYTFGSGTRLTVV.

The sample holds one count of this clone. The V gene is TRBV9, the J gene TRBJ2-6; no firm D call. This CDR3 region has 14 residues. Germline-derived CDR1 and CDR2 are SGDLS and YYNGEE. Between the trimmed V and J ends, which lost 4 bases and 1 base, there was a span of 6 bases. The CDR3 sequence: CASSPGSGANVLTF. The DNA of the CDR3 is TGTGCCAGCAGCCCCGGGTCTGGGGCCAACGTCCTGACTTTC. Full variable domain (outside the CDR3, taken from reference TRBV9 and TRBJ2-6): DSGVTQTPKHLITATGQRVTLRCSPRSGDLSVYWYQQSLDQGLQFLIQYYNGEERAKGNILERFSAQQFPDLHSELNLSSLELGDSALYFCASSPGSGANVLTFGAGSRLTVL.

This clone was counted once. The chain joins TRBV10-3 to TRBJ1-2, with D possibly matching TRBD1 (6 bases). Germline CDR1 ENHRY, CDR2 SYGVKD. V lost 4 bases and J lost 4, with 7 bases in between. The CDR3 has 12 amino acids. The CDR3 nucleotides read TGTGCCATCAGTGTGGACAGCTATGGCTACACCTTC. Translated, it gives CAISVDSYGYTF.

This clone was counted between two and nine times. This chain connects TRBV6-1 to TRBJ1-2; no firm D call. CDR1 is MNHNS, CDR2 SASEGT, per germline. Between the trimmed V and J ends, which lost 2 bases and 8 bases, there was a span of 12 bases. The CDR3 extends over 13 amino acids. Here the CDR3 reads CASSEQERWGYTF. Written as DNA, the CDR3 is TGTGCCAGCAGTGAACAGGAGCGGTGGGGCTACACCTTC.

J is TRBJ2-1 and V is TRBV7-3, with D possibly being TRBD2 (6 bases). The CDR3 has 13 amino acids. Germline V gene sequence: CDR1 SGHTA, CDR2 FQGTGA. Trimming shortened V by 0 bases and J by 8 bases, and 8 bases separated the two germline ends. CDR3 coding DNA: TGTGCCAGCAGCTTAACGGAGGGCTATGAGCAGTTCTTC. This encodes CASSLTEGYEQFF.